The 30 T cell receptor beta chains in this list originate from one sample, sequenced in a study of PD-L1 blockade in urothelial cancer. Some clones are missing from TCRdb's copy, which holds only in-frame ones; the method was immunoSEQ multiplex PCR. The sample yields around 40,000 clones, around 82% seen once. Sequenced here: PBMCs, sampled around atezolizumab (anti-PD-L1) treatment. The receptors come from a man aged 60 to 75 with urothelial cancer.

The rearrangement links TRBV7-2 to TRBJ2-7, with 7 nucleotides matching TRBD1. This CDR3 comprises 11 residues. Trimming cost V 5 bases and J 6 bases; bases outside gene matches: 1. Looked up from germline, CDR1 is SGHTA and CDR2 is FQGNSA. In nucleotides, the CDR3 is TGTGCCAGCAGCCAGGGGGTCGAGCAGTACTTC. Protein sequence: CASSQGVEQYF.

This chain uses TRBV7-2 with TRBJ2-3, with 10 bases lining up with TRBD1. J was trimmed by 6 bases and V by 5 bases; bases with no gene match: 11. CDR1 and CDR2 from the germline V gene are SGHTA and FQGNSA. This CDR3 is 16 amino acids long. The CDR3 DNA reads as TGTGCCAGCAGCCCCGACAGGGGGCGCGGGGCCGATACGCAGTATTTT. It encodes CASSPDRGRGADTQYF.

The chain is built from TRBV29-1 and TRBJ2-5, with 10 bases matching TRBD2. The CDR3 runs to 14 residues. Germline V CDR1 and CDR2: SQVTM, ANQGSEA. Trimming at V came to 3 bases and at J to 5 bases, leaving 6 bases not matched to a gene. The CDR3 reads CSVEVAGGWETQYF. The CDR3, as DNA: TGCAGCGTTGAGGTAGCGGGGGGCTGGGAGACCCAGTACTTC.

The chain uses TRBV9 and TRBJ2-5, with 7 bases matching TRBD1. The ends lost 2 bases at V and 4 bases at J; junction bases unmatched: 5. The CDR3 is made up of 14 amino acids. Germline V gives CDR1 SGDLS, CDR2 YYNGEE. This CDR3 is CASSVAGGLETQYF. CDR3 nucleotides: TGTGCCAGCAGCGTCGCAGGGGGATTAGAGACCCAGTACTTC.

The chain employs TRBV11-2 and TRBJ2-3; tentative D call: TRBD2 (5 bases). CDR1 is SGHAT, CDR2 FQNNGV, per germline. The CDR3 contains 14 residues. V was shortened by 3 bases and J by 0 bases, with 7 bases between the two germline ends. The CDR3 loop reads CASSLEDSTDTQYF. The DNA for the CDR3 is TGTGCCAGCAGCTTGGAGGACAGCACAGATACGCAGTATTTT.

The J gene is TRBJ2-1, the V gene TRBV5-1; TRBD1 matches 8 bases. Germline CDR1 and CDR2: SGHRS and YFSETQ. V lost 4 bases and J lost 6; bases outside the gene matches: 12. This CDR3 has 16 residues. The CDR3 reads CASSRETPDRGNEQFF. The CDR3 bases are TGCGCCAGCAGCCGCGAAACCCCTGACAGGGGCAATGAGCAGTTCTTC.

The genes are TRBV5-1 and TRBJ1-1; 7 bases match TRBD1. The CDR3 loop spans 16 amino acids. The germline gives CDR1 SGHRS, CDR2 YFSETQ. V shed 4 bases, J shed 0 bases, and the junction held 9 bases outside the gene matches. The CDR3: CASSPTLGTVNTEAFF. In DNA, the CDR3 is TGCGCCAGCAGCCCCACCTTAGGGACAGTGAACACTGAAGCTTTCTTT. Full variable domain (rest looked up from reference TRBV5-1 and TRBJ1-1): KAGVTQTPRYLIKTRGQQVTLSCSPISGHRSVSWYQQTPGQGLQFLFEYFSETQRNKGNFPGRFSGRQFSNSRSEMNVSTLELGDSALYLCASSPTLGTVNTEAFFGQGTRLTVV.

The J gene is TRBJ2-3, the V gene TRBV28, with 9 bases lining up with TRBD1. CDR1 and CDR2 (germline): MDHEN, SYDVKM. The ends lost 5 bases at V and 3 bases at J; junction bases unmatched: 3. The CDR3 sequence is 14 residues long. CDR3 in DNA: TGTGCCAGCAGTAAGACAGGGGGGACAGATACGCAGTATTTT. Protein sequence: CASSKTGGTDTQYF. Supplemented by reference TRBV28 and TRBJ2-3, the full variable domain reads DVKVTQSSRYLVKRTGEKVFLECVQDMDHENMFWYRQDPGLGLRLIYFSYDVKMKEKGDIPEGYSVSREKKERFSLILESASTNQTSMYLCASSKTGGTDTQYFGPGTRLTVL.

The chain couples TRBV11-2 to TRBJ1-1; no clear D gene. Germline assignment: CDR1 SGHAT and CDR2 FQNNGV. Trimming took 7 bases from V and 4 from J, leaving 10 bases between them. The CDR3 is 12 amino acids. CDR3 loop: CASMGAVTEAFF. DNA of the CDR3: TGTGCCAGCATGGGCGCAGTCACTGAAGCTTTCTTT.

The CDR3 region is CARPGLAGGYTGELFF. The CDR3 nucleotides are TGTGCCAGGCCGGGACTAGCGGGAGGGTACACCGGGGAGCTGTTTTTT. This chain connects TRBV19 to TRBJ2-2; 16 bases fit TRBD2. CDR3 length: 16 amino acids. Trimming cost V 9 bases and J 3 bases; bases outside gene matches: 4. Germline V gene lookup returns CDR1 LNHDA and CDR2 SQIVND (reference sequence). Combining the CDR3 with reference TRBV19 and TRBJ2-2 gives the whole variable domain DGGITQSPKYLFRKEGQNVTLSCEQNLNHDAMYWYRQDPGQGLRLIYYSQIVNDFQKGDIAEGYSVSREKKESFPLTVTSAQKNPTAFYLCARPGLAGGYTGELFFGEGSRLTVL.

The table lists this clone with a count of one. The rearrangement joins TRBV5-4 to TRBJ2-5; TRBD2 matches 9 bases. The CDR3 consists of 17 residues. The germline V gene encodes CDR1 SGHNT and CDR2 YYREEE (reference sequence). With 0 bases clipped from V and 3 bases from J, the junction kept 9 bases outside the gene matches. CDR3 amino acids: CASSLDFSGGEKETQYF. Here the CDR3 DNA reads TGTGCCAGCAGCTTGGACTTTAGCGGGGGTGAGAAAGAGACCCAGTACTTC.

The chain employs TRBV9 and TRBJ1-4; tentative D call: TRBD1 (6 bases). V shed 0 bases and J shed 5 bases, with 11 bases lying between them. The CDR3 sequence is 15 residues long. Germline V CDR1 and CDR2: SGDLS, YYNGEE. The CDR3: CASSVDGTHNEKLFF. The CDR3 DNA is TGTGCCAGCAGCGTAGATGGGACACACAATGAAAAACTGTTTTTT. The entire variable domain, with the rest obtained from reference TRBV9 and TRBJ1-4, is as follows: DSGVTQTPKHLITATGQRVTLRCSPRSGDLSVYWYQQSLDQGLQFLIQYYNGEERAKGNILERFSAQQFPDLHSELNLSSLELGDSALYFCASSVDGTHNEKLFFGSGTQLSVL.

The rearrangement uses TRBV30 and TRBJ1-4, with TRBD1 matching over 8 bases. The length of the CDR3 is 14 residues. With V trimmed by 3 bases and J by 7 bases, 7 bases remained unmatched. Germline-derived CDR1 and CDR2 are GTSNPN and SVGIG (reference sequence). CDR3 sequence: CAWRRTGLVEKLFF. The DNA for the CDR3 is TGTGCCTGGAGACGGACAGGGTTAGTTGAAAAACTGTTTTTT. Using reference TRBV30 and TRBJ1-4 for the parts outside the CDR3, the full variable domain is SQTIHQWPATLVQPVGSPLSLECTVEGTSNPNLYWYRQAAGRGLQLLFYSVGIGQISSEVPQNLSASRPQDRQFILSSKKLLLSDSGFYLCAWRRTGLVEKLFFGSGTQLSVL.

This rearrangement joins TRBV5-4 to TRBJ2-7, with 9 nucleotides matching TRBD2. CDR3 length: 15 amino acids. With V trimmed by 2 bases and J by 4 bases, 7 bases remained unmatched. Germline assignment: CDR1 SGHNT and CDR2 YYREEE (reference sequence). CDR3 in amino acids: CASSFSGSPPYEQYF. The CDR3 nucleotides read TGTGCCAGCAGCTTTAGCGGGAGCCCCCCTTACGAGCAGTACTTC.

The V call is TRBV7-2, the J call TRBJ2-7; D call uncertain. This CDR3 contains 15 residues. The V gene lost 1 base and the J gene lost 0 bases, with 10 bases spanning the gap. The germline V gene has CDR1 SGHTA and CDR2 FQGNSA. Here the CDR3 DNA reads TGTGCCAGCAGCTTAGATGACACCTCCTCCTACGAGCAGTACTTC. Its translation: CASSLDDTSSYEQYF.

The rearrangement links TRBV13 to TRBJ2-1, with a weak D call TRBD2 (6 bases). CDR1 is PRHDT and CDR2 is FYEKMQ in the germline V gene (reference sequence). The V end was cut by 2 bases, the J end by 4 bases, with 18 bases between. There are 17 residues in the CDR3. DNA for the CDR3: TGTGCCAGCAGCTTAAGAGGAAATAGCGGACCTTACAATGAGCAGTTCTTC. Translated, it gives CASSLRGNSGPYNEQFF.

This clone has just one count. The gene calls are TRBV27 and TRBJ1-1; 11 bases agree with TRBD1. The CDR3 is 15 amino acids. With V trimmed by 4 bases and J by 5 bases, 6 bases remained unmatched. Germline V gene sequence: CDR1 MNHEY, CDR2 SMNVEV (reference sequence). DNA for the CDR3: TGTGCCAGCAGTTGGGGACAGGGGGTTCGGACTGAAGCTTTCTTT. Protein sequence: CASSWGQGVRTEAFF.

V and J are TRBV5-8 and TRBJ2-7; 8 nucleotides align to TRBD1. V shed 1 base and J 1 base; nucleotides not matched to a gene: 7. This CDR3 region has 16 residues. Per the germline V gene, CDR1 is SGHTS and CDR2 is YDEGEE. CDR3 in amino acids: CASSLMDRAKSYEQYF. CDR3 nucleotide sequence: TGTGCCAGCAGCTTGATGGACAGGGCTAAGTCCTACGAGCAGTACTTC.

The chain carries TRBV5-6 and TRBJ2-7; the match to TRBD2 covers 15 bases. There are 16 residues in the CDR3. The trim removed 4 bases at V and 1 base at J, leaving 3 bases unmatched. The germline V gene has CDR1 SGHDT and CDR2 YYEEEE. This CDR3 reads CASSQGLAGGSYEQYF. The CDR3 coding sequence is TGTGCCAGCAGCCAGGGACTAGCGGGAGGATCCTACGAGCAGTACTTC. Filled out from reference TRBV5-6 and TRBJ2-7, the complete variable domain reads DAGVTQSPTHLIKTRGQQVTLRCSPKSGHDTVSWYQQALGQGPQFIFQYYEEEERQRGNFPDRFSGHQFPNYSSELNVNALLLGDSALYLCASSQGLAGGSYEQYFGPGTRLTVT.

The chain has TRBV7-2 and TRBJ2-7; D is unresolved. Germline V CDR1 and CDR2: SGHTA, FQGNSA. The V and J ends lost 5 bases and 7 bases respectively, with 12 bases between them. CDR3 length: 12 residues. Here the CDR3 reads CASSLDIGEQYF. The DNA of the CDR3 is TGTGCCAGCAGCCTCGACATAGGAGAGCAGTACTTC.

CDR3 sequence: CASSLTLGLAVRVTDTQYF. CDR3 bases: TGTGCCAGCAGCTTAACCCTAGGACTAGCGGTCAGGGTTACAGATACGCAGTATTTT. This chain connects TRBV7-6 to TRBJ2-3; 10 bases match TRBD2. This CDR3 is built from 19 residues. V gave up 2 bases and J gave up 3 bases; unmatched junction bases: 14. Germline V gene sequence: CDR1 SGHVS, CDR2 FNYEAQ.

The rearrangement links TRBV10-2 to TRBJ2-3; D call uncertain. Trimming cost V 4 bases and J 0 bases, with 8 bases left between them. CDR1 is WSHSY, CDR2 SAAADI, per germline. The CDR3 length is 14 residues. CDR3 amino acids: CASSGGASTDTQYF. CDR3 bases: TGCGCCAGCAGTGGAGGCGCGAGCACAGATACGCAGTATTTT.

CDR3 in amino acids: CASSETVKTGANVLTF. DNA of the CDR3: TGTGCCAGCAGTGAGACAGTGAAAACTGGGGCCAACGTCCTGACTTTC. The V and J genes are TRBV2 and TRBJ2-6, with D perhaps TRBD1 (5 bases). The CDR3 sequence is 16 residues long. V lost 3 bases and J lost 2, with 11 bases in between. Germline V gives CDR1 SNHLY, CDR2 FYNNEI.

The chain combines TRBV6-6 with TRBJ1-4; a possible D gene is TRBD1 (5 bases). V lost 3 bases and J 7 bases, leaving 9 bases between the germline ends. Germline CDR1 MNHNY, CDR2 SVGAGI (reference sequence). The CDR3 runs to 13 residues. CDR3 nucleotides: TGTGCCAGCAGTTATGGGGCCGGTGAAAAACTGTTTTTT. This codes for CASSYGAGEKLFF.

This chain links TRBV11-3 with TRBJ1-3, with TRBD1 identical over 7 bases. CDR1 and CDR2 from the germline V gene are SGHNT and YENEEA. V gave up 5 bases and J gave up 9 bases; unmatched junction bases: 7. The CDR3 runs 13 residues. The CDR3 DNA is TGTGCCAGCAGCCAGACAGGGTCGAGCACCATATATTTT. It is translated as CASSQTGSSTIYF.

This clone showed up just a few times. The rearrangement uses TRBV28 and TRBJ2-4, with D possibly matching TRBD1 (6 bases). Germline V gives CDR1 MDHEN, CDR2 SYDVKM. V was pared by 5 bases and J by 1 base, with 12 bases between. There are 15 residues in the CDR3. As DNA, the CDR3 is TGTGCCAGCAGTCCGCACAGGGAGGCCAAAAACATTCAGTACTTC. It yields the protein CASSPHREAKNIQYF.

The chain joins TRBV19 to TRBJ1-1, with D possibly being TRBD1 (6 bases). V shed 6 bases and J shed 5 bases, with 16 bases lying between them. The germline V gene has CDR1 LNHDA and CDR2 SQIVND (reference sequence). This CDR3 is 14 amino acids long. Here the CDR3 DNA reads TGTGCCAGTAGCACCCAGGGGATGACGACTGAAGCTTTCTTT. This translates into CASSTQGMTTEAFF.

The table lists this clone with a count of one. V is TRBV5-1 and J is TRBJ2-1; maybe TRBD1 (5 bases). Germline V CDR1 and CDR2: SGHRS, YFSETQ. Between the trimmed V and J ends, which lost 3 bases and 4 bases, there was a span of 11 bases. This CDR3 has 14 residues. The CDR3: CASSWPTAYNEQFF. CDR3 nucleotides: TGCGCCAGCAGCTGGCCGACAGCTTACAATGAGCAGTTCTTC. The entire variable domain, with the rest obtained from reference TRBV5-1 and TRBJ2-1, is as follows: KAGVTQTPRYLIKTRGQQVTLSCSPISGHRSVSWYQQTPGQGLQFLFEYFSETQRNKGNFPGRFSGRQFSNSRSEMNVSTLELGDSALYLCASSWPTAYNEQFFGPGTRLTVL.

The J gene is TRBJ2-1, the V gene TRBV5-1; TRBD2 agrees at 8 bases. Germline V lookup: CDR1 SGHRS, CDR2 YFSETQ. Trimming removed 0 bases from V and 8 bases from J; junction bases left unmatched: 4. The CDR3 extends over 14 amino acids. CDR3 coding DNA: TGCGCCAGCAGCTTGGGGACTAGCAACTATGAGCAGTTCTTC. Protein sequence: CASSLGTSNYEQFF.

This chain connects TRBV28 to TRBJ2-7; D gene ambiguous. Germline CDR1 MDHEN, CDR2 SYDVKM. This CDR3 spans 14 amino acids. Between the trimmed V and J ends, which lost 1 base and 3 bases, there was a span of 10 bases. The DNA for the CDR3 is TGTGCCAGCAGTTTATATGGCAGTAACTACGAGCAGTACTTC. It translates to CASSLYGSNYEQYF.